These 20 T cell receptor beta chains came from one sample sequenced in a study of human T cells and chemical hapten exposure. Each CDR3 protein gets one entry after TCRdb re-called the 5' RACE reads with MiXCR. The sample records approximately 150,000 distinct CDR3 sequences, approximately 4% being singletons. Total RNA came from unfractionated whole blood. These receptors were obtained from a female donor in good health.

By its share, this clonotype is medium-sized. V is TRBV9 and J is TRBJ2-1; 9 bases map to TRBD1. This CDR3 has 17 residues. The germline gives CDR1 SGDLS, CDR2 YYNGEE. V lost 0 bases and J lost 2; bases outside the gene matches: 6. The DNA of the CDR3 is TGTGCCAGCAGCGTAGCTTACCGACAGGGGGCCTACAATGAGCAGTTCTTC. Its protein product is CASSVAYRQGAYNEQFF.

This clonotype was recorded at least ten times. One junction end does not reproduce the germline sequence, and a read error may be involved. The chain uses TRBV7-8 and TRBJ1-6, with unresolved D. The CDR3 spans 17 residues. Germline CDR1 reads SGHVS; CDR2 reads FQNEAQ. The CDR3 nucleotides read TGTGCCAGCACCTTAAATCCCAAGAGCTCCTATAATTCACCCCTCCACTTT. It codes for CASTLNPKSSYNSPLHF.

This clonotype was observed a few times. This rearrangement joins TRBV6-1 to TRBJ1-1; 7 bases align to TRBD1. This CDR3 has 16 residues. Germline trimming cut 5 bases from V and 3 bases from J; bases unmatched to any gene: 12. In germline, CDR1 is MNHNS, CDR2 SASEGT. This CDR3 reads CASSRNVDRVDTEAFF. For the CDR3, the DNA is TGTGCCAGCAGTCGCAATGTCGACAGGGTCGACACTGAAGCTTTCTTT.

Ten or more counts support this clonotype. The gene calls are TRBV9 and TRBJ2-5; 10 bases fit TRBD2. J lost 2 bases, V lost 0 bases, and 1 base had no gene match. The germline V gene encodes CDR1 SGDLS and CDR2 YYNGEE. The CDR3 is 15 amino acids. The CDR3, as DNA: TGTGCCAGCAGCGTAGCAGCGGGAGGGCAAGAGACCCAGTACTTC. Its translation: CASSVAAGGQETQYF.

This chain joins TRBV5-1 and TRBJ2-7, with a weak D call TRBD1 (6 bases). V lost 1 base, J lost 3 bases, and 8 bases lay in between. CDR1 is SGHRS, CDR2 YFSETQ, per germline. The CDR3 totals 13 residues. The CDR3 nucleotides read TGCGCCAGCAGCTTGCAGGGGAGCTACGAGCAGTACTTC. Translating it yields CASSLQGSYEQYF.

This chain uses TRBV20-1 with TRBJ2-1; 12 bases are a match to TRBD2. CDR3 size: 16 residues. The V segment lost 0 bases and the J segment 7 bases; nucleotides outside the gene matches: 7. Germline V gives CDR1 DFQATT, CDR2 SNEGSKA (reference sequence). Written as DNA, the CDR3 is TGCAGTGCTAGAGACGCTAGCGGGGGGGCGGGGAATGAGCAGTTCTTC. Translated: CSARDASGGAGNEQFF.

This clonotype was counted a few times. The chain's CDR3 is CSARDLRRRTDTQYF. In DNA, the CDR3 is TGCAGTGCTAGAGATCTAAGGCGTCGCACAGATACGCAGTATTTT. The chain is built from TRBV20-1 and TRBJ2-3; no definite D call. The germline V gene encodes CDR1 DFQATT and CDR2 SNEGSKA (reference sequence). Trimming shortened V by 0 bases and J by 1 base, and 11 bases separated the two germline ends. The CDR3 has 15 residues.

This clonotype came up many times. This chain connects TRBV20-1 to TRBJ2-3; 10 positions match TRBD1. Germline V gene data show CDR1 as DFQATT and CDR2 as SNEGSKA (reference sequence). CDR3 size: 15 residues. V gave up 1 base and J gave up 2 bases; unmatched junction bases: 3. The CDR3 reads CSARVGTGVTDTQYF. The CDR3 nucleotides are TGCAGTGCTAGAGTAGGGACAGGGGTCACAGATACGCAGTATTTT.

This clonotype was seen only a few times. The CDR3 loop is CASSADIGPRNTIYF. The CDR3, as DNA: TGTGCCAGCAGCGCTGACATAGGTCCCAGAAACACCATATATTTT. The genes are TRBV7-6 and TRBJ1-3; D is unresolved. Germline loops: CDR1 SGHVS, CDR2 FNYEAQ. V dropped 5 bases and J dropped 5 bases, with 16 bases sitting between them. This CDR3 spans 15 amino acids.

This clonotype was seen more than once but under ten times. This may be a read error, as it is one base from a much larger clone. This sequence joins TRBV5-1 and TRBJ1-5; TRBD1 aligns across 7 bases. The CDR3 has 14 amino acids. The germline V gene has CDR1 SGHRS and CDR2 YFSETQ. The CDR3 sequence is CASRQGLEDQPQNF. In nucleotides, the CDR3 is TGCGCCAGCAGACAGGGGCTTGAAGATCAGCCCCAGAATTTT.

This clonotype was seen many times. The V call is TRBV19, the J call TRBJ2-7; maybe TRBD1 (6 bases). In germline, CDR1 is LNHDA, CDR2 SQIVND (reference sequence). The length of the CDR3 is 15 residues. V shed 3 bases and J shed 7 bases, with 19 bases lying between them. The CDR3 nucleotides are TGTGCCAGTAGTATTCCGGGACAAGGCATAATGGAGCAGTACTTC. Residues: CASSIPGQGIMEQYF.

This clonotype was seen ten or more times. The chain combines TRBV29-1 with TRBJ1-2; D gene ambiguous. CDR3 length equals 12 residues. V lost 3 bases to trimming and J lost 1 base, with 6 bases between them. The germline CDR1 and CDR2 sequences are SQVTM and ANQGSEA. CDR3 DNA sequence: TGCAGCGTTGAGTTTCTTAACTATGGCTACACCTTC. It specifies CSVEFLNYGYTF.

This clonotype was picked up many times. CDR3 coding DNA: TGCGCCAGCAGCCAAGTGTTGAGGGGGGGCCTCACAGATACGCAGTATTTT. It yields the protein CASSQVLRGGLTDTQYF. The chain uses TRBV4-3 and TRBJ2-3; perhaps TRBD2 as D (7 bases). Germline V gene lookup returns CDR1 LGHNA and CDR2 YSLEER. Trimming took 1 base from V and 2 from J, leaving 16 bases between them. The CDR3 spans 17 residues.

Many counts were recorded for this clonotype. The gene calls are TRBV12-3 or TRBV12-4 and TRBJ1-6; D call uncertain. This CDR3 has 12 amino acids. Trimming removed 3 bases from V and 9 bases from J, with 6 bases in between. The CDR3 coding sequence is TGTGCCAGCAGTTTTTTGGGTTCACCCCTCCACTTT. This encodes CASSFLGSPLHF.

As for this clonotype: Just one base apart from a much larger clone, this may be a read error. The rearrangement uses TRBV28 and TRBJ1-5; D ambiguous. This CDR3 region has 10 residues. In germline, CDR1 is MDHEN, CDR2 SYDVKM. CDR3 amino acids: CAANYQPQNF. CDR3 nucleotides: TGTGCCGCTAACTATCAGCCCCAGAATTTT.

In this sample, this clonotype turned up many times. This chain links TRBV6-5 with TRBJ1-6; D might be TRBD1 (5 bases). CDR1 is MNHEY and CDR2 is SVGAGI in the germline V gene. CDR3 length equals 16 residues. Trimming removed 6 bases at V and 1 base at J, with 13 bases between. CDR3 in amino acids: CASSWGARSYNSPLHF. The CDR3 DNA reads TGTGCCAGCAGCTGGGGCGCGAGATCCTATAATTCACCCCTCCACTTT.

Many counts were recorded for this clonotype. The V call is TRBV7-9, the J call TRBJ1-2, with a possible D match to TRBD1 (6 bases). Trimming cost V 5 bases and J 7 bases, with 26 bases left between them. The CDR3 loop spans 17 amino acids. Looked up from germline, CDR1 is SEHNR and CDR2 is FQNEAQ (reference sequence). CDR3 in amino acids: CASSPRGTNLGVIGYTF. DNA of the CDR3: TGTGCCAGCAGCCCTAGGGGGACCAACCTGGGGGTCATTGGCTACACCTTC.

This clonotype was counted many times. The chain recombines TRBV9 with TRBJ1-3; D might be TRBD1 (5 bases). The CDR3 runs to 15 residues. The germline gives CDR1 SGDLS, CDR2 YYNGEE. V lost 4 bases to trimming and J lost 2 bases, with 13 bases between them. The CDR3 spells CASSYSGTPGNTIYF. CDR3 sequence (DNA): TGTGCCAGCAGCTATTCCGGGACCCCTGGAAACACCATATATTTT.

Ten or more counts support this clonotype. V and J are TRBV5-4 and TRBJ1-2; D not resolved. Germline V gene sequence: CDR1 SGHNT, CDR2 YYREEE (reference sequence). V lost 4 bases and J 4 bases, leaving 8 bases between the germline ends. The CDR3 spans 12 residues. CDR3 sequence (DNA): TGTGCCAGCAGCGCGACAAGCTATGGCTACACCTTC. Translated: CASSATSYGYTF.

This clonotype has ten or more counts. This chain joins TRBV29-1 and TRBJ1-1; D unclear. Trimming cost V 4 bases and J 1 base, with 4 bases left between them. The CDR3 loop spans 11 amino acids. Germline CDR1 and CDR2: SQVTM and ANQGSEA. CDR3 nucleotide sequence: TGCAGCGTTGTAGGGAACACTGAAGCTTTCTTT. Protein product: CSVVGNTEAFF.